Following are 7 T cell receptor beta chains from one sample sequenced in a study of radiation and T cells in renal cell carcinoma. Noted time point: baseline pretreatment blood. The treatment was: 15 Gy SBRT to primary tumor, nephrectomy 4 weeks later. Assay: immunoSEQ multiplex PCR; the TCRdb copy retains only in-frame clones and omits some. The table includes 95,000 or so clones, roughly 90% detected once. The specimen comprised blood, sampled from a patient whose treatment included radiotherapy and nephrectomy. These receptors all stem from a man aged 50 to 59 with renal cell carcinoma.

V and J are TRBV20-1 and TRBJ2-7, with TRBD2 as a possible D gene (5 bases). V was trimmed by 3 bases and J by 4 bases, leaving 7 bases between them. This CDR3 is built from 11 residues. CDR1 is DFQATT and CDR2 is SNEGSKA in the germline V gene (reference sequence). The DNA for the CDR3 is TGCAGTGCTAGGGGAGAGTACGAGCAGTACTTC. This gives the protein CSARGEYEQYF.

V is TRBV7-3 and J is TRBJ1-1; D call uncertain. Looked up from germline, CDR1 is SGHTA and CDR2 is FQGTGA. The CDR3 is 14 amino acids. V dropped 1 base and J dropped 1 base, with 7 bases sitting between them. In DNA form, the CDR3 reads TGTGCCAGCAGCTTAAGTTCAGGGAACACTGAAGCTTTCTTT. This translates into CASSLSSGNTEAFF.

The chain couples TRBV9 to TRBJ1-3; D may be TRBD1 (6 bases). Trimming removed 3 bases from V and 1 base from J, with 8 bases in between. The CDR3 length is 14 residues. CDR1 and CDR2 from the germline V gene are SGDLS and YYNGEE. As DNA, the CDR3 is TGTGCCAGCAGCGCAGGGGAATCTGGAAACACCATATATTTT. Protein product: CASSAGESGNTIYF.

CDR3 amino acids: CASSEMASWTDTQYF. CDR3 bases: TGTGCCAGCAGTGAAATGGCTAGCTGGACAGATACGCAGTATTTT. The chain employs TRBV2 and TRBJ2-3; maybe TRBD2 (5 bases). V lost 2 bases to trimming and J lost 3 bases, with 12 bases between them. The V gene's germline CDR1 is SNHLY and CDR2 FYNNEI. The CDR3 covers 15 residues.

This chain uses TRBV5-6 with TRBJ2-7; 10 bases fit TRBD1. Germline loops: CDR1 SGHDT, CDR2 YYEEEE. This CDR3 spans 16 amino acids. Germline trimming cut 4 bases from V and 2 bases from J; bases unmatched to any gene: 9. The DNA for the CDR3 is TGTGCCAGCAGCGGCACCGGGACAGGGGTGACCTACGAGCAGTACTTC. Amino acids: CASSGTGTGVTYEQYF.

The count of this clone is one. J is TRBJ1-5 and V is TRBV7-8, with D possibly matching TRBD1 (6 bases). The CDR3 has 14 residues. Germline V gene data show CDR1 as SGHVS and CDR2 as FQNEAQ. Trimming removed 3 bases from V and 3 bases from J, with 9 bases in between. CDR3 sequence reads: CASSFRQANQPQHF. CDR3 DNA: TGTGCCAGCAGCTTCAGACAGGCCAATCAGCCCCAGCATTTT.

The chain carries TRBV12-5 and TRBJ2-1, with D unresolved. From germline, CDR1 is LGHNT and CDR2 FRNRAP. CDR3 length: 15 amino acids. Trimming removed 3 bases at V and 0 bases at J, with 9 bases between. Here the CDR3 DNA reads TGTGCTAGTGGTTTAGACCGTAGCTCCTACAATGAGCAGTTCTTC. It codes for CASGLDRSSYNEQFF.